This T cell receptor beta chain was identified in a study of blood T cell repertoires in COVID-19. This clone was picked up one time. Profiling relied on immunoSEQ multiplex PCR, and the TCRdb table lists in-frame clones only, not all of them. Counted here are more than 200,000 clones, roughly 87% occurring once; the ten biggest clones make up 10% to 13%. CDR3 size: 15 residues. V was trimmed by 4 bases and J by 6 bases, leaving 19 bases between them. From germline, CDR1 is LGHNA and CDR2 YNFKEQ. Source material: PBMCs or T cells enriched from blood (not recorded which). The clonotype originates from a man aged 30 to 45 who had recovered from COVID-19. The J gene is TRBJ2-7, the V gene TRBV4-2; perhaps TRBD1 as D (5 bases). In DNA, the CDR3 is TGTGCCAGCAGCCCTATAGGGGAAAGGCTGCTCGAGCAGTACTTC. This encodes CASSPIGERLLEQYF.